What follows is one T cell receptor (beta chain) and its context. V shed 5 bases and J 8 bases; nucleotides not matched to a gene: 12. The CDR3 sequence is 16 residues long. Together with a sample-barcoded 5' primer, a J-beta primer mix was included in a second PCR lasting about 7 to 11 cycles. A single record per CDR3 protein comes from TCRdb applying MiXCR to the 5' RACE reads. This table has under 1,100,000 distinct CDR3 sequences, roughly a quarter appearing once. This record belongs to a study of blood T cells in healthy people across ages. The same specimen was also included in a second study, on T cells of mothers and their children. From that paper: Detection yielded no persistent microchimeric T cell clones.

The sample consisted of blood. This TCR was recovered from a girl aged 2-10 years in good health. The chain uses TRBV12-3 or TRBV12-4 and TRBJ1-6; TRBD1 agrees at 7 bases. CDR3 protein: CASSPKTGRRYSPLHF. In DNA form, the CDR3 reads TGTGCCAGCAGTCCCAAGACAGGGCGTCGGTATTCACCCCTCCACTTT.